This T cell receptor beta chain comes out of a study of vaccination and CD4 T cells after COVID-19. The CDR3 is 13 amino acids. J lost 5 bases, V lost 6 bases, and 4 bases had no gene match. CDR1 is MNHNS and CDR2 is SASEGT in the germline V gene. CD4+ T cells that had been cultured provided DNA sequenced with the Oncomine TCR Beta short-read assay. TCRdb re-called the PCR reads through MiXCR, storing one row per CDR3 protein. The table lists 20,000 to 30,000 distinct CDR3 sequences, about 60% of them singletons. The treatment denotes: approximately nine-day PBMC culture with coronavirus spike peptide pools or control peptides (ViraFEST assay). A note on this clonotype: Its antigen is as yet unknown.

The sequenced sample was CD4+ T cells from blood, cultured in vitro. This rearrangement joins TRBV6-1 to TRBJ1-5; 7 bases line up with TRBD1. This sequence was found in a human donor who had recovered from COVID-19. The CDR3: CASSRQGDQPQHF. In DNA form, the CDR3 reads TGTGCCAGCAGCCGACAGGGTGATCAGCCCCAGCATTTT.